This T cell receptor (beta chain) was sequenced in a study of blood T cell repertoires in COVID-19 (TCRdb year 2020). General notes on the study: Samples from collaborators originated in the United States, Italy and Spain and spanned both the acute and convalescent phases of COVID-19. The prospective study material was composed of cDNA or gDNA derived from T cells, B-cell-depleted T cells, or PBMCs. Subjects who had been exposed to COVID-19, were actively infected with it, or had recovered from it provided the deeply sampled blood TCRbeta repertoires that made up the dataset. The repertoires were made available in a free public database intended to serve as a resource for research on the immune response to SARS-CoV-2. The samples were drawn from the first 160 participants of the ongoing ImmuneRACE study and from under 1,500 subjects provided by 6 global collaborators. The sample metadata nearly always contained a de-identified subject ID, COVID-19 status, age in years and sex. HLA class I and class II types, where available, came from metadata supplied by the sample provider rather than from assay-based typing.

Whole blood was collected in K2EDTA tubes by collaborating institutions according to the institutions' own protocols. Collaborator samples were shipped for TCRbeta analysis as frozen whole blood, isolated PBMCs, or DNA extracted from either sample type. Details on this clone: Its binding antigen is unknown. Nothing much larger sits one base from this clone, and base qualities are not available.

V and J lose 1 base and 6 bases, and a span of 10 bases separates them. Via the germline V gene, CDR1 is SGHRS and CDR2 YFSETQ. The CDR3, from cysteine to phenylalanine, totals 14 residues. Only the CDR3 DNA stays, 42 bases, in frame from base 1. TCRbeta CDR3 regions were amplified from genomic DNA by means of the immunoSEQ Assay, a bias-controlled multiplex PCR. The authors' pipeline ran thus. Nucleated cell counts per sample were estimated from amplification of reference gene primers within the assay. To quantify the absolute abundance of each unique TCRbeta CDR3 rearrangement, sequence reads were collapsed and filtered. For each sample, productive Simpson clonality was calculated as the square root of Simpson's diversity index over productive rearrangements. What TCRdb holds here is the immuneACCESS table cut down to in-frame rearrangements. Part of the clones is not present; checked against another copy, under half of the missing clones reflect an unresolved V gene, and the others are unexplained. The V and J calls and clone size come from that table; D and trimming were worked out from the DNA. Recorded for this sample are 99,000 or so clones; roughly four fifths of them occurred a single time. The ten largest clones represent around 10% of the sample.

Overall study outcomes, separate from this receptor: The quantity of clinical and demographic metadata differed by source and by participant and was supplied without curation.

The TCR sequence derives from a woman aged 70 to 79 with acute or convalescent COVID-19. The rearranged segments are TRBV5-1 and TRBJ2-2; a weak D assignment points to TRBD2 (5 bases agree). Sample: peripheral blood. The CDR3 region has the sequence CASSLIFGAGELFF. In nucleotide form, the sequence is TGCGCCAGCAGCTTGATCTTCGGGGCCGGGGAGCTGTTTTTT.